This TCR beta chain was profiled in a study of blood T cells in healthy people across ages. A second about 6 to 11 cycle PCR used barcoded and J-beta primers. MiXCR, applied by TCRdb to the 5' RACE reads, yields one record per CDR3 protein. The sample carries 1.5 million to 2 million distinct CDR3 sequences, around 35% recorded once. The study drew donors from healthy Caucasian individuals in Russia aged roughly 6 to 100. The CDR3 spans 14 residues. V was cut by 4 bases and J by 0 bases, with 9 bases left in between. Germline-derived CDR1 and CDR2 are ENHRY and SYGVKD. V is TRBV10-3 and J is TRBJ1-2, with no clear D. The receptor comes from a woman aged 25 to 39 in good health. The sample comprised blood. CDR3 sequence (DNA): TGTGCCATCAGTGGGGTCCAGGCTAACTATGGCTACACCTTC. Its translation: CAISGVQANYGYTF.